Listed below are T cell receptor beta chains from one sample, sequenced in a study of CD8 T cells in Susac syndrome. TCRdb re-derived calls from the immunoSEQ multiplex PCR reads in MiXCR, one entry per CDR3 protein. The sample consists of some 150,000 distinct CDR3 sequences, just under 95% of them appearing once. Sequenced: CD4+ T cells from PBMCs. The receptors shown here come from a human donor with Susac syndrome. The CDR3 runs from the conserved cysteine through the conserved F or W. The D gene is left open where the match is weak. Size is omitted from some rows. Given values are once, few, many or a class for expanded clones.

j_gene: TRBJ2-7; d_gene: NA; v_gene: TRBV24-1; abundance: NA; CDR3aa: CATRGDNNYEQYF; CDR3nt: TGTGCCACCAGAGGGGACAACAACTACGAGCAGTACTTC
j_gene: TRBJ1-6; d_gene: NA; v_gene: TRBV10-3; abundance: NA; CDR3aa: CAITRVPDSPLHF; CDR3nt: TGTGCCATTACCAGGGTTCCAGATTCACCCCTCCACTTT
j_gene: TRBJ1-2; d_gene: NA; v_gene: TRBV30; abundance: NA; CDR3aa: CAWRDRHSGNYGYTF; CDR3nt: TGTGCCTGGAGAGACAGGCACAGCGGGAACTATGGCTACACCTTC
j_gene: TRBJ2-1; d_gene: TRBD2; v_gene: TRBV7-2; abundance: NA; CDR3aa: CASSLGRLATNEQFF; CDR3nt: TGTGCCAGCAGCTTAGGGAGACTAGCGACCAATGAGCAGTTCTTC
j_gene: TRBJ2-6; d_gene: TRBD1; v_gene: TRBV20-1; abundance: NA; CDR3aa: CSARAGTGRTGANVLTF; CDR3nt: TGCAGTGCTAGAGCCGGGACAGGGAGGACCGGGGCCAACGTCCTGACTTTC
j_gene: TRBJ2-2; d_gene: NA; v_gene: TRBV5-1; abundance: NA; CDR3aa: CASSLDGFGELFF; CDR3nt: TGCGCCAGCAGCTTGGACGGGTTCGGGGAGCTGTTTTTT
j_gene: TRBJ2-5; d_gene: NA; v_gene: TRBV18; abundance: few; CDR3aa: CASTVGGETQYF; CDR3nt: TGTGCCAGCACCGTCGGTGGGGAGACCCAGTACTTC
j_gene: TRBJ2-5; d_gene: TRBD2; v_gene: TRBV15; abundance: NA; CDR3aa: CATSLRGTSAETQYF; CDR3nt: TGTGCCACCAGCCTTCGGGGGACTAGCGCCGAGACCCAGTACTTC
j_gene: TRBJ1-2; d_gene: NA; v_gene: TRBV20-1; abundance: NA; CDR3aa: CSARGWGYGYTF; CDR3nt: TGCAGTGCTCGAGGCTGGGGCTATGGCTACACCTTC
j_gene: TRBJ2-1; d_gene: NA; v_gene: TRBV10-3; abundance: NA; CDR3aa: CAISDHKKANEQFF; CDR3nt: TGTGCCATCAGTGATCACAAAAAGGCCAATGAGCAGTTCTTC